The clone carrying this T cell receptor beta chain occurred a few times. Noted time point: sample taken at primary tumor resection. Unsorted whole RNA from tumor, nontumor lung or frozen PBMC underwent sequencing. This sample was taken from a study of spatial heterogeneity in lung cancer. The CDR3 loop spans 11 amino acids. V lost 5 bases to trimming and J lost 15 bases, with 14 bases between them. Looked up from germline, CDR1 is LNHDA and CDR2 is SQIVND (reference sequence). Every molecule of TCR cDNA had its own unique molecular identifier. TCRdb ran MiXCR on the 5' RACE reads and lists one entry per CDR3 protein. The table shows about 36,000 distinct CDR3 sequences, with 4% to 6% occurring only once.

The sequence came from a female donor with early-stage non-small cell lung cancer. This specimen was PBMCs, taken at surgery. The J gene is TRBJ2-4, the V gene TRBV19, with D perhaps matching TRBD2 (6 bases). CDR3 sequence reads: CASSEGRPRYF. The CDR3 DNA is TGTGCCAGTAGTGAAGGGAGGCCGCGGTACTTC.